This T cell receptor beta chain was recovered during a study of control samples from healthy donors and cancer patients. Assay used: immunoSEQ multiplex PCR; TCRdb lists only in-frame clones, some missing. This table holds roughly 100,000 clones, 85% to 90% found once. The germline V gene encodes CDR1 SEHNR and CDR2 FQNEAQ (reference sequence). This CDR3 region has 16 residues. The V and J ends lost 3 bases and 4 bases respectively, with 15 bases between them. This clone was seen only a few times. V is TRBV7-9 and J is TRBJ2-2, with D perhaps TRBD2 (5 bases). Sequenced: PBMCs. The TCR was taken from a man aged 60-69 years with lung cancer. CDR3 protein: CASSFVPGLVTGELFF. CDR3 nucleotide sequence: TGTGCCAGCAGCTTCGTTCCTGGACTGGTCACCGGGGAGCTGTTTTTT.